These T cell receptor beta chains were read from a single sample in a study of T-cell reconstitution after alpha-beta-depleted transplantation in children. MiXCR, run by TCRdb on the PCR reads, gives a single entry per CDR3 protein. The sample yields 200,000 to 250,000 distinct CDR3 sequences, about a tenth seen once. Material: PBMCs, obtained before TCRalphabeta/CD19-depleted stem cell transplant. The receptors stem from a child younger than two with acute myeloid leukemia, due to receive a stem cell transplant. CDR3s include the opening cysteine and the closing phenylalanine or tryptophan. A D gene is named only where the DNA matches it firmly. Not every row has a clone size; where given, it reads once, few, many or a size class.

CDR3 length,J gene,clone size,D gene,V gene,CDR3 protein,CDR3 DNA
17,TRBJ2-6,many,TRBD2,TRBV20-1,CSASRLAGFSGANVLTF,TGCAGTGCTTCCCGACTAGCGGGGTTCTCTGGGGCCAACGTCCTGACTTTC
15,TRBJ1-5,.,.,TRBV7-6,CASSLNSRNNQPQHF,TGTGCCAGCAGCTTAAATTCCAGAAACAATCAGCCCCAGCATTTT
17,TRBJ2-7,many,TRBD2,TRBV4-1,CASSQGTSGSFVYEQYF,TGCGCCAGCAGCCAGGGGACTAGCGGGAGCTTCGTGTACGAGCAGTACTTC
15,TRBJ2-7,many,TRBD2,TRBV7-3,CASSRLAGGTYEQYF,TGTGCCAGCAGTCGACTAGCGGGAGGGACATACGAGCAGTACTTC
14,TRBJ2-3,many,.,TRBV29-1,CSVGGISMTDTQYF,TGCAGCGTTGGCGGCATATCCATGACAGATACGCAGTATTTT
14,TRBJ1-6,many,TRBD1,TRBV12-3/TRBV12-4,CASSTRQGGSPLHF,TGTGCCAGCAGTACCCGACAGGGGGGATCACCCCTCCACTTT
13,TRBJ1-4,many,.,TRBV27,CASSSFLGEKLFF,TGTGCCAGCAGTTCATTTCTGGGGGAAAAACTGTTTTTT
16,TRBJ1-2,many,.,TRBV7-2,CASSYTRDPKRHGYTF,TGTGCCAGCAGTTATACCCGGGACCCCAAACGGCATGGCTACACCTTC
11,TRBJ1-1,.,.,TRBV7-2,CASSLTTEAFF,TGTGCCAGCAGCCTGACCACTGAAGCTTTCTTT
10,TRBJ2-7,many,.,TRBV28,CASGVPGQYF,TGTGCCAGCGGCGTCCCGGGGCAGTACTTC
14,TRBJ1-2,.,.,TRBV20-1,CSARAQAGVGGYTF,TGCAGTGCTAGAGCCCAAGCCGGGGTGGGCGGCTACACCTTC
15,TRBJ2-1,large,.,TRBV7-7,CASSPLRGLNNEQFF,TGTGCCAGCAGCCCCCTGAGGGGACTTAATAATGAGCAGTTCTTC
14,TRBJ2-5,many,.,TRBV28,CASSLPSHRETQYF,TGTGCCAGCAGCCTACCGTCCCATAGAGAGACCCAGTACTTC
19,TRBJ2-7,few,TRBD1,TRBV28,CASSPTYTSGTGDPRRQYF,TGTGCCAGCAGTCCAACCTATACTTCCGGGACAGGAGATCCCCGCCGGCAGTACTTC
14,TRBJ2-5,many,.,TRBV11-3,CASSPGGGQETQYF,TGTGCCAGCAGCCCCGGGGGAGGTCAAGAGACCCAGTACTTC
15,TRBJ2-7,many,.,TRBV5-1,CASSLSGTGAYEQYF,TGCGCCAGCAGCTTGTCCGGGACTGGAGCCTACGAGCAGTACTTC
13,TRBJ1-4,many,.,TRBV20-1,CSAKGAANEKLFF,TGCAGTGCTAAAGGGGCAGCTAATGAAAAACTGTTTTTT
15,TRBJ2-1,many,TRBD2,TRBV27,CASSSPGTKVDEQFF,TGTGCCAGCAGTTCCCCCGGGACTAAGGTCGATGAGCAGTTCTTC
14,TRBJ1-2,few,TRBD1,TRBV7-4,CASEGTGIFYGYTF,TGTGCCAGTGAAGGGACAGGGATCTTCTATGGCTACACCTTC
15,TRBJ2-1,many,TRBD2,TRBV20-1,CSAPTSGGILREQFF,TGCAGTGCTCCCACTAGCGGGGGGATTTTAAGGGAGCAGTTCTTC
14,TRBJ2-7,many,.,TRBV12-3/TRBV12-4,CASSFRRGGYEQYF,TGTGCCAGCAGTTTCCGGAGGGGTGGTTACGAGCAGTACTTC
15,TRBJ2-7,many,TRBD1,TRBV28,CASSFPDRGMYEQYF,TGTGCCAGCAGTTTTCCGGACAGGGGAATGTACGAGCAGTACTTC
14,TRBJ2-5,few,.,TRBV7-9,CASSSTRLWETQYF,TGTGCCAGCAGCTCTACCAGATTATGGGAGACCCAGTACTTC
13,TRBJ1-1,many,TRBD1,TRBV12-3/TRBV12-4,CASSHRGFTEAFF,TGTGCCAGCAGTCACAGGGGTTTCACTGAAGCTTTCTTT
12,TRBJ1-5,many,.,TRBV20-1,CSASEGYQPQHF,TGCAGTGCTAGCGAGGGTTATCAGCCCCAGCATTTT
13,TRBJ1-4,few,.,TRBV3-1,CASSQRTDGKLFF,TGTGCCAGCAGCCAACGGACAGACGGAAAACTGTTTTTT
15,TRBJ2-1,many,TRBD2,TRBV9,CASSALAVNGDEQFF,TGTGCCAGCAGCGCCCTAGCGGTCAACGGGGATGAGCAGTTCTTC
17,TRBJ2-1,many,TRBD2,TRBV5-6,CASSPRAGVNSYNEQFF,TGTGCCAGCAGCCCTAGGGCGGGGGTCAACTCCTACAATGAGCAGTTCTTC
14,TRBJ2-2,many,.,TRBV6-5,CASRALVNTGELFF,TGTGCCAGCAGGGCCCTAGTGAACACCGGGGAGCTGTTTTTT
17,TRBJ2-1,.,.,TRBV19,CASSAHLSGPSYNEQFF,TGTGCCAGTAGTGCCCACTTAAGCGGCCCCTCCTACAATGAGCAGTTCTTC
15,TRBJ2-1,many,TRBD2,TRBV28,CASSSRLAGGDEQFF,TGTGCCAGCAGTTCAAGACTAGCGGGAGGAGATGAGCAGTTCTTC
13,TRBJ2-7,many,TRBD2,TRBV20-1,CSAYSGRSVEQYF,TGCAGTGCTTATAGCGGGAGAAGTGTAGAGCAGTACTTC
12,TRBJ1-5,many,.,TRBV29-1,CSVRQNNQPQHF,TGCAGCGTTAGACAGAACAATCAGCCCCAGCATTTT
16,TRBJ2-3,many,TRBD2,TRBV5-1,CASRTGTSGNTDTQYF,TGCGCCAGCAGGACGGGGACTAGCGGGAACACAGATACGCAGTATTTT
15,TRBJ1-5,.,TRBD1,TRBV7-9,CASSRVGTVNHPQHF,TGTGCCAGCAGCCGGGTCGGGACAGTGAATCACCCCCAGCATTTT
11,TRBJ2-2,many,.,TRBV7-2,CASSLYGELFF,TGTGCCAGCAGCTTGTACGGGGAGCTGTTTTTT
16,TRBJ2-3,many,TRBD2,TRBV7-2,CASSLFGGGSADTQYF,TGTGCCAGCAGCTTATTTGGGGGAGGGTCGGCAGATACGCAGTATTTT
16,TRBJ2-1,many,TRBD2,TRBV28,CASSLMWSSGRNEQFF,TGTGCCAGCAGTTTAATGTGGTCTAGCGGGAGGAATGAGCAGTTCTTC
15,TRBJ1-3,many,TRBD1,TRBV12-3/TRBV12-4,CASSRRTGPGNTIYF,TGTGCCAGCAGTCGGAGGACAGGCCCTGGAAACACCATATATTTT
14,TRBJ1-2,many,.,TRBV20-1,CSAYPPFGVKGYTF,TGCAGTGCCTACCCCCCGTTCGGGGTCAAGGGCTACACCTTC
14,TRBJ2-5,many,.,TRBV5-1,CASSSHGGAETQYF,TGCGCCAGCAGCTCTCATGGCGGGGCAGAGACCCAGTACTTC
19,TRBJ2-7,many,TRBD2,TRBV11-2,CASSLLSGTSGTYSYEQYF,TGTGCCAGCAGCTTACTTTCCGGGACTAGCGGGACTTACTCCTACGAGCAGTACTTC
15,TRBJ2-3,many,.,TRBV5-1,CASSLDGGVTDTQYF,TGCGCCAGCAGCTTGGACGGGGGTGTTACAGATACGCAGTATTTT
14,TRBJ1-1,many,.,TRBV28,CASSYRDWNTEAFF,TGTGCCAGCAGTTACCGAGACTGGAACACTGAAGCTTTCTTT
13,TRBJ2-5,few,.,TRBV20-1,CSARTAYQETQYF,TGCAGTGCTAGGACAGCATACCAAGAGACCCAGTACTTC